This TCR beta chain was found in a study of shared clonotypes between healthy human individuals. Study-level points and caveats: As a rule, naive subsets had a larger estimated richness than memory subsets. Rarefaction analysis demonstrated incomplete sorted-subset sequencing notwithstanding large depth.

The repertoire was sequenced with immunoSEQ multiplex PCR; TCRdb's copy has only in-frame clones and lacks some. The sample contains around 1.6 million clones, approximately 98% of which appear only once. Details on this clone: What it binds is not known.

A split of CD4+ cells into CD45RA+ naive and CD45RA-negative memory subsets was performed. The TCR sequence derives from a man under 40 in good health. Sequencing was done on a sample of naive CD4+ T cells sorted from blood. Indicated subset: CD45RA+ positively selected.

The CDR3 protein is CASSLASGDRETQYF. The CDR3 DNA sequence: TGTGCCAGCAGCTTGGCCTCAGGGGACCGGGAGACCCAGTACTTC. This chain connects TRBV5-4 to TRBJ2-5, with D perhaps TRBD1 (6 bases). The CDR3 covers 15 residues. The V gene lost 0 bases and the J gene lost 5 bases, with 14 bases spanning the gap. In germline, CDR1 is SGHNT, CDR2 YYREEE (reference sequence).